The clone carrying this TCR beta chain occurred many times. This sample was taken from a study of Graves' ophthalmopathy and Graves' hyperthyroidism. Study-level information: The collection of peripheral blood took place at initial diagnosis, before any treatment.

Amplified material comprised TCR beta CDR3 regions derived from RNA transcripts. In the first round, RT-PCR was carried out with HTBI primers, and a multiplex PCR formed the second round. TCRdb re-derived calls from the multiplex PCR reads in MiXCR, one entry per CDR3 protein. The top ten hold around 40% of the sample, which has some 750,000 distinct CDR3 sequences, roughly two fifths seen once. The sequence was obtained from an adult man with Graves' ophthalmopathy. The sequenced material came from peripheral blood.

CDR3 DNA sequence: TGTGCCAGGATTACAGGGAACACCGGGGAGCTGTTTTTT. Translating gives CARITGNTGELFF. The rearrangement uses TRBV7-6 and TRBJ2-2, with D possibly matching TRBD1 (5 bases). With 9 bases removed from V and 1 base from J, the gap between germline ends came to 9 bases. In germline, CDR1 is SGHVS, CDR2 FNYEAQ. The CDR3 totals 13 residues.